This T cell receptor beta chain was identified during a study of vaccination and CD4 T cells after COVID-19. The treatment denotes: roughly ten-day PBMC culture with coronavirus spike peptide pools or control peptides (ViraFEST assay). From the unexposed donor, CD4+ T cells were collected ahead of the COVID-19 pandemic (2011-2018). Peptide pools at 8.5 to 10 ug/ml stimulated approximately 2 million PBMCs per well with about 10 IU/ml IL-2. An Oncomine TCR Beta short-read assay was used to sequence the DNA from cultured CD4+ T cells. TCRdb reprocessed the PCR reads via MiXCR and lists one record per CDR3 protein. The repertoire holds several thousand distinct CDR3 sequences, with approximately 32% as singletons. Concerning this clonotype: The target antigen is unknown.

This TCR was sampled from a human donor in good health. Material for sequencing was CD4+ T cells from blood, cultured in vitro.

CDR3 DNA: TGTGCCACCAGGGCTGGGGGCTCAGCTGAAGCTTTCTTT. It translates to CATRAGGSAEAFF. V usage is TRBV24-1 and J usage is TRBJ1-1; possibly TRBD1 for D (6 bases). Deletions cut 7 bases from V and 6 bases from J, with 14 bases between. CDR3 length: 13 amino acids. Germline V gene lookup returns CDR1 KGHDR and CDR2 SFDVKD.